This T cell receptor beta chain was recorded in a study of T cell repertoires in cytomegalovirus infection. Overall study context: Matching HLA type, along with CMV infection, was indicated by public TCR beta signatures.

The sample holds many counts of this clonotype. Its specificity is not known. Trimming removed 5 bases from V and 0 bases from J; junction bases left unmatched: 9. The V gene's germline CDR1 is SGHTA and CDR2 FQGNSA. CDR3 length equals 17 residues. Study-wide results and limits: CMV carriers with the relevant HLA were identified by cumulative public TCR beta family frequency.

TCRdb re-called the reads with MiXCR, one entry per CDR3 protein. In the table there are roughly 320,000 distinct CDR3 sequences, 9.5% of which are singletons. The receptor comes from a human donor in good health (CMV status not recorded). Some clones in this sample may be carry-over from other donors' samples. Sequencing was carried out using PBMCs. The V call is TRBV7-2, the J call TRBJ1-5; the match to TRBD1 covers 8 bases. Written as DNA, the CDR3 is TGTGCCAGCAGCGTGGACAGGGCGGGGGATAGCAATCAGCCCCAGCATTTT. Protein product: CASSVDRAGDSNQPQHF.